This record looks at one T cell receptor beta chain sequence and its context. This entry comes from a study of blood T cell repertoires in COVID-19. Recruited during active infection, patients (from Seattle) were subsequently followed longitudinally. Under the authors' procedure: Researchers report that nucleated cell counts were estimated from reference gene primer amplification. This table comes from immunoSEQ multiplex PCR, and its TCRdb copy is limited to in-frame clones, with some not included. V and J calls and clone size follow that table, whereas D and trimming were derived from the DNA. The data show 200,000 to 300,000 clones, about 91% seen once. V was cut by 6 bases and J by 5 bases, with 20 bases left in between. The CDR3 totals 15 residues.

The source is a person aged 18-30 years with COVID-19, enrolled during active disease. The sample comprised peripheral blood. This sequence joins TRBV5-7 and TRBJ2-5; tentative D call: TRBD1 (7 bases). TRBV5-7 is noted as an ORF with a role that remains uncertain. CDR3 region: CASIWPGAGGETQYF. CDR3 nucleotides: TGTGCCAGCATCTGGCCTGGAGCAGGGGGGGAGACCCAGTACTTC.